This T cell receptor (beta chain) was sequenced in a study of T cell changes during pregnancy in multiple sclerosis. V gave up 7 bases and J gave up 6 bases; unmatched junction bases: 4. Germline loops: CDR1 SGHRS, CDR2 YFSETQ. This CDR3 is 14 amino acids long. Produced via immunoSEQ multiplex PCR; TCRdb's table is partial and in-frame only. This table has fewer than 110,000 clones, 92% appearing once. The sequences come from peripheral blood, collected in the third trimester of pregnancy. The chain is built from TRBV5-1 and TRBJ2-2; 12 nucleotides match TRBD2. The source is a female donor in good health, enrolled as a control in a pregnancy study. This CDR3 reads CASQTSGGPGELFF. For the CDR3, the DNA is TGCGCCAGCCAAACTAGCGGGGGGCCCGGGGAGCTGTTTTTT.